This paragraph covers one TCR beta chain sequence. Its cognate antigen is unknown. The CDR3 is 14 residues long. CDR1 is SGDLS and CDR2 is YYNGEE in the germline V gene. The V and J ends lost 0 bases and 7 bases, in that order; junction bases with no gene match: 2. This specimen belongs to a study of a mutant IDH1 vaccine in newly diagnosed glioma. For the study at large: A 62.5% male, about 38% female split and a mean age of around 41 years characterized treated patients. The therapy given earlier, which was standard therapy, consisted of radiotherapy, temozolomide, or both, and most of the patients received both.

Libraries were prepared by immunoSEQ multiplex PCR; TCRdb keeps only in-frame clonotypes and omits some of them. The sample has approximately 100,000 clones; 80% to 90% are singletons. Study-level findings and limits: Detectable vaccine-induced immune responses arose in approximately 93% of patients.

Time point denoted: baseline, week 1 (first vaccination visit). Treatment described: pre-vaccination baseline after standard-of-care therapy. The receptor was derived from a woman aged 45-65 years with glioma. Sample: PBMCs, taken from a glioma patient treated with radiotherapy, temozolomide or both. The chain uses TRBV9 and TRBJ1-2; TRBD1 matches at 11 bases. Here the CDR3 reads CASSVGGQGAGYTF. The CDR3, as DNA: TGTGCCAGCAGCGTAGGAGGACAGGGGGCTGGCTACACCTTC.